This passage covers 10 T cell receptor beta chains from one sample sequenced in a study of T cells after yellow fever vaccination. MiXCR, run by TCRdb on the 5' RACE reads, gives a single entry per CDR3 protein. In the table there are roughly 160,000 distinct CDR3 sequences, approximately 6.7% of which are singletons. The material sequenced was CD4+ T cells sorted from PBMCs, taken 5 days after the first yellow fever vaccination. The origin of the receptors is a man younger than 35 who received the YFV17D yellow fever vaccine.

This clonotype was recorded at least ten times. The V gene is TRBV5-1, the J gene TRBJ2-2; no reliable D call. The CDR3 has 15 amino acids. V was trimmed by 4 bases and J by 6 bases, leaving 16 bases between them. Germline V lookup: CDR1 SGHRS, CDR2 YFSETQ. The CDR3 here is CASSGIGFGSGELFF. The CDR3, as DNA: TGCGCCAGCAGCGGGATAGGGTTCGGGTCCGGGGAGCTGTTTTTT.

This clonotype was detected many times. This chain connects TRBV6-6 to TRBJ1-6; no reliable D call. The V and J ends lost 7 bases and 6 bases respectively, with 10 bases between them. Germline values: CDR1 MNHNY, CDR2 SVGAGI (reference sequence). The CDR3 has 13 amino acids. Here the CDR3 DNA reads TGTGCCAGCACCCCCCTGGGTAATTCACCCCTCCACTTT. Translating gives CASTPLGNSPLHF.

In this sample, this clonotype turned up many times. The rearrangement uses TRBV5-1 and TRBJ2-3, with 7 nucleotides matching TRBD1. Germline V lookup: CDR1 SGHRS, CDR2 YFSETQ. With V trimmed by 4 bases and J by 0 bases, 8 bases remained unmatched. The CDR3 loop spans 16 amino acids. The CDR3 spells CASSHRGQRSTDTQYF. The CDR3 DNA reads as TGCGCCAGCAGCCATAGGGGACAGCGAAGCACAGATACGCAGTATTTT. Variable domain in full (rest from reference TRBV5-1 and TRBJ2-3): KAGVTQTPRYLIKTRGQQVTLSCSPISGHRSVSWYQQTPGQGLQFLFEYFSETQRNKGNFPGRFSGRQFSNSRSEMNVSTLELGDSALYLCASSHRGQRSTDTQYFGPGTRLTVL.

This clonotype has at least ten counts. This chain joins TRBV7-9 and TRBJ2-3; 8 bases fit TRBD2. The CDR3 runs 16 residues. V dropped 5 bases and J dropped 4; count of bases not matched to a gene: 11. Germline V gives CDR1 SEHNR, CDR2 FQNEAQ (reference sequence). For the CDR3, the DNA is TGTGCCAGCAGCCCCCGGAGGGCGGGGGGTTCAGATACGCAGTATTTT. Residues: CASSPRRAGGSDTQYF.

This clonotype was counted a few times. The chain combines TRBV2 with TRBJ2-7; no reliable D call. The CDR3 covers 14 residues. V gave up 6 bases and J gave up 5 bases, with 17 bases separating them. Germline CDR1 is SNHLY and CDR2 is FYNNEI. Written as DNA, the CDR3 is TGTGCCAGCAGCCCGGGCCCCCGTTGGGACGAGCAGTACTTC. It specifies CASSPGPRWDEQYF.

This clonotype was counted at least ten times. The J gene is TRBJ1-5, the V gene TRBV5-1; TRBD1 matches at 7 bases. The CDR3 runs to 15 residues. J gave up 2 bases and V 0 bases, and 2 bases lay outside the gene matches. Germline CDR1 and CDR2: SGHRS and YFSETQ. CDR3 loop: CASSLEGAGNQPQHF. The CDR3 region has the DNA TGCGCCAGCAGCTTGGAGGGGGCTGGCAATCAGCCCCAGCATTTT.

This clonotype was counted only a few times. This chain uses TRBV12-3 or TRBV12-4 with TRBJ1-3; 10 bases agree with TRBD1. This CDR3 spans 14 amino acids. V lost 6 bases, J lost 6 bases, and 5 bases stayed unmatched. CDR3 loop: CASRAGTGENTIYF. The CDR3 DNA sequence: TGTGCCAGCAGGGCCGGGACAGGGGAAAACACCATATATTTT.

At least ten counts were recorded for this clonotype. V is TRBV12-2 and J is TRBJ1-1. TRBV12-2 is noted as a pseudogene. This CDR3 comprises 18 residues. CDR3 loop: CASRLEGTSSAENTEAFF. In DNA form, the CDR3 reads TGTGCAAGTCGCTTAGAGGGGACTTCCTCTGCAGAGAACACTGAAGCTTTCTTT.

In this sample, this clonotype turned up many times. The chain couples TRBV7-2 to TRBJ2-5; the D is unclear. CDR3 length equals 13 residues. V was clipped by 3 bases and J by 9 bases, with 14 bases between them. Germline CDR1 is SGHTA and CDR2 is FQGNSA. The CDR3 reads CASSFTKGEAQYF. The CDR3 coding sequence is TGTGCCAGCAGCTTCACCAAGGGTGAGGCCCAGTACTTC.

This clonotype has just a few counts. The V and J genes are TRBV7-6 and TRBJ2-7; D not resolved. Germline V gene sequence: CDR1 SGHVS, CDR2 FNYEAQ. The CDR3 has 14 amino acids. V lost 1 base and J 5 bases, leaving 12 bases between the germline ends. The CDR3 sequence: CASSLGWPADEQYV. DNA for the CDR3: TGTGCCAGCAGCTTAGGCTGGCCGGCCGACGAGCAGTACGTC.